This T cell receptor (beta chain) originates from a study of molecular identifiers for immune sequencing clone quantification. In the study overall: Replicate runs used RNA from about 20,000 or 100,000 naive CD8 cells, which was split five ways into aliquots, and four of those aliquots were then sequenced.

The CDR3 runs 15 residues. The V and J ends lost 0 bases and 3 bases respectively, with 12 bases between them. Germline CDR1 SEHNR, CDR2 FQNEAQ (reference sequence). In TCRdb, the PCR reads were re-called with MiXCR into one record per CDR3 protein. The data show roughly 93,000 distinct CDR3 sequences, about 23% seen once. The chain combines TRBV7-9 with TRBJ2-7; D tentatively fits TRBD1 or TRBD2 (5 bases each). The clonotype was recovered from a human donor in good health. Some libraries in this study had Jurkat cell RNA spiked in. The sequencing input was naive CD8+ T cells from blood, with Jurkat cell RNA spiked in. The sample's subset: FACS-sorted CD8+CD4-CCR7+CD45RA+ naive T cells. The CDR3 DNA reads TGTGCCAGCAGCTTAGCGATCGGGGCAGACTACGAGCAGTACTTC. Protein product: CASSLAIGADYEQYF.